The 10 T cell receptor beta chains below were found in one sample sequenced in a study of identical twins. MiXCR was run by TCRdb on the 5' RACE reads, yielding one entry per CDR3 protein. Found here are 1.5 million to 2 million distinct CDR3 sequences, 25% to 35% of them singletons; the top ten hold roughly 0.3%. Source material: cord blood. Receptors were obtained from a newborn girl in good health.

The genes are TRBV12-3 or TRBV12-4 and TRBJ2-3, with D possibly being TRBD2 (5 bases). The CDR3 covers 15 residues. Trimming shortened V by 3 bases and J by 0 bases, and 10 bases separated the two germline ends. The chain's CDR3 is CASSFNPGSTDTQYF. CDR3 coding DNA: TGTGCCAGCAGTTTTAACCCGGGAAGCACAGATACGCAGTATTTT.

The sample holds a few counts of this clonotype. This sequence joins TRBV11-3 and TRBJ2-1, with 7 bases matching TRBD2. Germline lookup yields CDR1 SGHNT and CDR2 YENEEA. After removal of 5 bases from V and 7 bases from J, the junction contained 8 bases not matched to a gene. CDR3 length equals 14 residues. The CDR3: CASSPGAGRNEQFF. The DNA of the CDR3 is TGTGCCAGCAGCCCCGGAGCGGGGAGGAATGAGCAGTTCTTC.

This clonotype has ten or more counts. This sequence joins TRBV28 and TRBJ1-2; unclear D gene. CDR3 length: 12 residues. CDR1 MDHEN and CDR2 SYDVKM come from the germline V gene. V lost 5 bases, J lost 2 bases, and 6 bases lay in between. The CDR3 sequence is CASSQLNYGYTF. DNA of the CDR3: TGTGCCAGCAGTCAGCTGAACTATGGCTACACCTTC.

The CDR3 spells CASSRRPNQPQHF. DNA for the CDR3: TGTGCCAGCAGTCGCCGACCCAATCAGCCCCAGCATTTT. This sequence joins TRBV28 and TRBJ1-5; D is undetermined. The CDR3 is made up of 13 amino acids. The V end lost 5 bases, the J end lost 3 bases, and 8 bases lay between the germline ends. Germline CDR1 reads MDHEN; CDR2 reads SYDVKM.

The V call is TRBV5-1, the J call TRBJ1-1, with 8 bases identical to TRBD1. Germline values: CDR1 SGHRS, CDR2 YFSETQ. The V segment lost 6 bases and the J segment 0 bases; nucleotides outside the gene matches: 10. This CDR3 comprises 16 residues. This CDR3 is CASTGGAKDLNTEAFF. In DNA, the CDR3 is TGCGCCAGCACAGGGGGCGCGAAGGATTTGAACACTGAAGCTTTCTTT.

In this sample, this clonotype turned up many times. The rearrangement joins TRBV6-2 or TRBV6-3 to TRBJ2-7, with no clear D. The CDR3 extends over 14 amino acids. Germline V gene lookup returns CDR1 MNHEY and CDR2 SVGEGT. Trimming pared 2 bases from V and 6 bases from J, leaving 14 bases between. CDR3 amino acids: CASSYTTHNSEQYF. The CDR3 nucleotides read TGTGCCAGCAGTTACACAACCCACAACAGCGAGCAGTACTTC.

There are a few counts of this clonotype. The chain couples TRBV12-3 or TRBV12-4 to TRBJ2-7; 8 bases agree with TRBD1. The CDR3 covers 15 residues. The V and J ends lost 6 bases and 7 bases, in that order; junction bases with no gene match: 14. In nucleotides, the CDR3 is TGTGCCAGCAGGCAGACAGGGGCGGGTTACAATGAGCAGTACTTC. Protein product: CASRQTGAGYNEQYF.

Only a few counts were recorded for this clonotype. The chain links TRBV20-1 to TRBJ2-7; 13 positions agree with TRBD2. Germline V lookup: CDR1 DFQATT, CDR2 SNEGSKA (reference sequence). CDR3 length equals 17 residues. The ends lost 1 base at V and 3 bases at J; junction bases unmatched: 9. CDR3 loop: CSARGRTSGGKFYEQYF. CDR3 DNA: TGCAGTGCTAGAGGCCGGACTAGCGGGGGAAAGTTCTACGAGCAGTACTTC.

V is TRBV29-1 and J is TRBJ1-2; 7 bases agree with TRBD1. V shed 1 base, J shed 5 bases, and the junction held 7 bases outside the gene matches. CDR3 length equals 14 residues. In germline, CDR1 is SQVTM, CDR2 ANQGSEA. The CDR3 sequence: CSVEGGGRGYGYTF. As DNA, the CDR3 is TGCAGCGTTGAAGGGGGGGGCAGGGGGTATGGCTACACCTTC.

The chain recombines TRBV5-6 with TRBJ1-1; perhaps TRBD1 as D (5 bases). V gave up 4 bases and J gave up 7 bases, with 14 bases separating them. CDR1 and CDR2 from the germline V gene are SGHDT and YYEEEE. The CDR3 contains 13 residues. CDR3 DNA sequence: TGTGCCAGCAGCCGACAGCGGACGGGTGAAGCTTTCTTT. It yields the protein CASSRQRTGEAFF.